What follows is one T cell receptor beta chain and its context. Its target is not known. This entry comes from a study of OX40 agonist ivuxolimab in advanced cancers. Study-level background: An agonistic human IgG2 monoclonal antibody against OX40 (CD134) was given.

The study's findings and limits: The study found that CD8+ T cells averaged more expanded clones than CD4+.

CDR1 is MDHEN, CDR2 SYDVKM, per germline. V was pared by 5 bases and J by 3 bases, with 5 bases between. This CDR3 region has 11 residues. Sequencing used immunoSEQ multiplex PCR; TCRdb keeps in-frame clones, though not all of them. This table has 43,000 or so clones, approximately 84% appearing once. This sequence joins TRBV28 and TRBJ2-7; D gene ambiguous. The clonotype comes from an adult with an advanced solid tumor such as melanoma, head and neck, liver or kidney cancer. The sample here was CD4+ or CD8+ T cells sorted from blood, taken in a trial of the OX40 agonist ivuxolimab. CDR3 bases: TGTGCCAGCAGTCGGAACTACGAGCAGTACTTC. The encoded protein is CASSRNYEQYF. The complete variable domain, with remaining parts taken from reference TRBV28 and TRBJ2-7, reads DVKVTQSSRYLVKRTGEKVFLECVQDMDHENMFWYRQDPGLGLRLIYFSYDVKMKEKGDIPEGYSVSREKKERFSLILESASTNQTSMYLCASSRNYEQYFGPGTRLTVT.